One sample yielded the 13 T cell receptor beta chains listed below, sequenced in a study of T-cell memory formation after mild COVID-19. TCRdb itself ran the 5' RACE reads through MiXCR, one entry per CDR3 protein. The sample consists of approximately 270,000 distinct CDR3 sequences, under 20% of them appearing once. Source material: PBMCs or a T cell subset sorted from them (not recorded which). The receptors here all came from a man between 18 and 35 years old who had mild COVID-19 (a few samples of this study predate the infection). Cell type and time point are not known.

This chain uses TRBV6-6 with TRBJ2-7; tentatively, D is TRBD2 (6 bases). CDR1 MNHNY and CDR2 SVGAGI come from the germline V gene (reference sequence). The ends were cut back, 6 bases at V and 5 bases at J, with 14 bases in the middle. This CDR3 region has 13 residues. DNA of the CDR3: TGTGCCAGCAGGGAGACTAGTGTAAACGAGCAGTACGTC. This encodes CASRETSVNEQYV.

The chain links TRBV4-2 to TRBJ2-7; D perhaps matches TRBD1 (5 bases). Germline assignment: CDR1 LGHNA and CDR2 YNFKEQ. V was cut by 0 bases and J by 0 bases, with 15 bases left in between. This CDR3 spans 17 amino acids. This CDR3 reads CASSQDLRQQDSYEQYF. CDR3 DNA: TGTGCCAGCAGCCAAGATCTTCGACAGCAAGACTCCTACGAGCAGTACTTC.

This rearrangement joins TRBV29-1 to TRBJ2-7, with 8 nucleotides matching TRBD1. J lost 3 bases, V lost 4 bases, and 8 bases had no gene match. Germline lookup yields CDR1 SQVTM and CDR2 ANQGSEA. This CDR3 region has 14 residues. The CDR3 DNA sequence: TGCAGCGTTGGGGGGACAGGAATCAACTACGAGCAGTACTTC. Amino acids: CSVGGTGINYEQYF.

This clonotype turned up a few times. This chain uses TRBV7-2 with TRBJ2-3; D ambiguous. Germline CDR1 is SGHTA and CDR2 is FQGNSA. This CDR3 spans 14 amino acids. Trimming removed 4 bases from V and 6 bases from J, with 14 bases in between. For the CDR3, the DNA is TGTGCCAGCAGCTACCCAGGAGAAGGGGATACGCAGTATTTT. Protein sequence: CASSYPGEGDTQYF.

This clonotype showed up just a few times. The chain is built from TRBV12-5 and TRBJ2-7; D unresolved. CDR3 length: 11 amino acids. The germline V and J ends were trimmed by 1 base and 10 bases, with 8 bases remaining between them. The germline V gene has CDR1 LGHNT and CDR2 FRNRAP. CDR3 residues: CASGLELRQYF. The CDR3 DNA sequence: TGTGCTAGTGGTTTGGAATTACGACAGTACTTC. Based on the CDR3 plus reference TRBV12-5 and TRBJ2-7, the full variable domain is DARVTQTPRHKVTEMGQEVTMRCQPILGHNTVFWYRQTMMQGLELLAYFRNRAPLDDSGMPKDRFSAEMPDATLATLKIQPSEPRDSAVYFCASGLELRQYFGPGTRLTVT.

This clonotype was recorded a few times. The V gene is TRBV28, the J gene TRBJ1-2; the D gene is possibly TRBD1 (5 bases). Germline V CDR1 and CDR2: MDHEN, SYDVKM. CDR3 length equals 13 residues. Trimming shortened V by 6 bases and J by 5 bases, and 13 bases separated the two germline ends. The CDR3 DNA follows: TGTGCCAGCAGCACGGGACCTATATATGGCTACACCTTC. It translates to CASSTGPIYGYTF.

This clonotype was picked up many times. This chain links TRBV7-2 with TRBJ2-5; no clear D. Germline V gene lookup returns CDR1 SGHTA and CDR2 FQGNSA. The ends were cut back, 0 bases at V and 5 bases at J, with 7 bases in the middle. The CDR3 spans 13 residues. CDR3 loop: CASSLAISETQYF. The DNA of the CDR3 is TGTGCCAGCAGCTTAGCAATTTCGGAGACCCAGTACTTC.

This clonotype was observed once. J is TRBJ1-2 and V is TRBV19; TRBD1 is a possible D gene (5 bases). The CDR3 has 16 amino acids. From germline, CDR1 is LNHDA and CDR2 SQIVND (reference sequence). The germline V and J ends were trimmed by 1 base and 6 bases, with 18 bases remaining between them. CDR3 nucleotides: TGTGCCAGTAGTATAGCTTTGCGGGGGGAATTGGATGGCTACACCTTC. As protein: CASSIALRGELDGYTF.

This clonotype has more than one count but fewer than ten. The chain links TRBV12-3 or TRBV12-4 to TRBJ2-3; possible D gene TRBD1, 8 bases. V lost 7 bases and J 1 base, leaving 15 bases between the germline ends. This CDR3 region has 15 residues. Here the CDR3 DNA reads TGTGCCAGCACCGTACAGGGGGGGGGCACAGATACGCAGTATTTT. It yields the protein CASTVQGGGTDTQYF.

This clonotype has ten or more counts. The chain recombines TRBV10-1 with TRBJ2-5; unclear D gene. Germline CDR1 WNHNN, CDR2 SYGVQD (reference sequence). The V end lost 1 base, the J end lost 4 bases, and 7 bases lay between the germline ends. The CDR3 sequence is 13 residues long. In nucleotides, the CDR3 is TGCGCCAGCAGTGAGTGGGGTCGAGAGACCCAGTACTTC. It translates to CASSEWGRETQYF.

This chain connects TRBV6-6 to TRBJ2-3, with D possibly matching TRBD2 (6 bases). Looked up from germline, CDR1 is MNHNY and CDR2 is SVGAGI (reference sequence). Trimming took 2 bases from V and 5 from J, leaving 8 bases between them. The CDR3 is 13 residues long. This CDR3 is CASSYTGRDTQYF. The CDR3 DNA follows: TGTGCCAGCAGTTACACCGGGAGAGATACGCAGTATTTT.

The rearrangement uses TRBV7-2 and TRBJ2-5, with D possibly matching TRBD1 (6 bases). Germline assignment: CDR1 SGHTA and CDR2 FQGNSA. CDR3 length: 16 amino acids. Trimming cost V 0 bases and J 5 bases, with 16 bases left between them. CDR3 nucleotides: TGTGCCAGCAGCTTAGCAGCATCCAGGGGTTGGGAGACCCAGTACTTC. Amino acids: CASSLAASRGWETQYF.

The CDR3 coding sequence is TGTGCCATCAGTGTGCGGCAGGGAGACAATGAGCAGTTCTTC. It is translated as CAISVRQGDNEQFF. J is TRBJ2-1 and V is TRBV10-3; D is perhaps TRBD1 or TRBD2 (5 bases each). Germline CDR1 and CDR2: ENHRY and SYGVKD. The CDR3 is made up of 14 amino acids. Trimming removed 4 bases from V and 5 bases from J, with 12 bases in between.